Shown below are 17 T cell receptor beta chains from a single sample sequenced in a study of glioma-infiltrating T cells after dendritic cell vaccination. Produced via immunoSEQ multiplex PCR; TCRdb's table is partial and in-frame only. The table lists some 100,000 clones, approximately 87% of them singletons. This specimen consisted of blood, obtained before dendritic cell vaccination. These receptors were obtained from a human donor with glioblastoma.

The CDR3 region is CATSRGGAGRWYEQYF. CDR3 nucleotides: TGTGCCACCAGCAGAGGGGGTGCAGGGCGGTGGTACGAGCAGTACTTC. The chain is built from TRBV15 and TRBJ2-7; weak D call: TRBD1 (5 bases). This CDR3 has 16 amino acids. Trimming cost V 1 base and J 4 bases, with 17 bases left between them. Germline CDR1 is LNHNV and CDR2 is YYDKDF (reference sequence).

The chain carries TRBV6-5 and TRBJ2-5, with D uncertain. Deletions cut 0 bases from V and 3 bases from J, with 8 bases between. This CDR3 region has 14 residues. Per the germline V gene, CDR1 is MNHEY and CDR2 is SVGAGI. The CDR3, as DNA: TGTGCCAGCAGTTACTCGATGGCAGAAGAGACCCAGTACTTC. It translates to CASSYSMAEETQYF.

CDR3: CAVSQTSDEQYF. The CDR3 region has the DNA TGTGCCGTCTCTCAGACTAGCGACGAGCAGTACTTC. V usage is TRBV10-3 and J usage is TRBJ2-7, with 8 bases lining up with TRBD2. CDR1 and CDR2 from the germline V gene are ENHRY and SYGVKD. The CDR3 totals 12 residues. The V and J ends lost 11 bases and 5 bases, in that order; junction bases with no gene match: 8.

This clone was detected a few times. The rearrangement uses TRBV10-2 and TRBJ2-2; 7 bases line up with TRBD2. This CDR3 is built from 15 residues. V shed 7 bases and J 1 base; nucleotides not matched to a gene: 6. Germline-derived CDR1 and CDR2 are WSHSY and SAAADI. CDR3 DNA: TGCGCCAGCACGGGGGGAGGGATGAACACCGGGGAGCTGTTTTTT. Translation gives CASTGGGMNTGELFF.

The chain joins TRBV7-9 to TRBJ2-5; D possibly corresponds to TRBD2 (5 bases). The CDR3 has 14 residues. The ends were cut back, 1 base at V and 2 bases at J, with 8 bases in the middle. Germline values: CDR1 SEHNR, CDR2 FQNEAQ (reference sequence). CDR3 protein: CASSLGGVQETQYF. For the CDR3, the DNA is TGTGCCAGCAGCTTAGGGGGAGTGCAAGAGACCCAGTACTTC.

This chain connects TRBV30 to TRBJ1-2, with TRBD1 as a possible D gene (6 bases). Between the trimmed V and J ends, which lost 1 base and 5 bases, there was a span of 14 bases. This CDR3 comprises 14 residues. From germline, CDR1 is GTSNPN and CDR2 SVGIG (reference sequence). The CDR3 loop reads CAWSGAGTTYGYTF. The CDR3 coding sequence is TGTGCCTGGAGTGGGGCCGGGACAACATATGGCTACACCTTC.

This sequence joins TRBV5-1 and TRBJ1-1; the D gene is possibly TRBD1 (6 bases). The CDR3 is 14 amino acids. Germline CDR1 SGHRS, CDR2 YFSETQ. The V and J ends lost 1 base and 3 bases respectively, with 10 bases between them. For the CDR3, the DNA is TGCGCCAGCAGCTTGTCAGGGGTGGACACTGAAGCTTTCTTT. Translation gives CASSLSGVDTEAFF.

This chain joins TRBV5-1 and TRBJ2-3, with 8 nucleotides matching TRBD2. J gave up 1 base and V 7 bases, and 11 bases lay outside the gene matches. Germline CDR1 reads SGHRS; CDR2 reads YFSETQ. The CDR3 is made up of 16 amino acids. Here the CDR3 DNA reads TGCGCCAGCGCCTTCGGTCCACTAGCGGGCACAGATACGCAGTATTTT. It yields the protein CASAFGPLAGTDTQYF.

The chain carries TRBV4-2 and TRBJ2-5; 12 bases align to TRBD2. Germline V lookup: CDR1 LGHNA, CDR2 YNFKEQ. J gave up 2 bases and V 1 base, and 11 bases lay outside the gene matches. This CDR3 has 19 residues. CDR3 loop: CASSQVAGLAGVSQETQYF. In DNA, the CDR3 is TGTGCCAGCAGCCAAGTGGCGGGACTAGCGGGCGTATCACAAGAGACCCAGTACTTC.

The chain couples TRBV7-9 to TRBJ1-6, with D maybe TRBD1 (5 bases). Germline CDR1 SEHNR, CDR2 FQNEAQ (reference sequence). The CDR3 length is 14 residues. The V and J ends lost 5 bases and 8 bases respectively, with 13 bases between them. CDR3 in DNA: TGTGCCAGCAGCCCTGACAGACCCGATTCACCCCTCCACTTT. Its translation is CASSPDRPDSPLHF. The complete variable domain, with remaining parts taken from reference TRBV7-9 and TRBJ1-6, reads DTGVSQNPRHKITKRGQNVTFRCDPISEHNRLYWYRQTLGQGPEFLTYFQNEAQLEKSRLLSDRFSAERPKGSFSTLEIQRTEQGDSAMYLCASSPDRPDSPLHFGNGTRLTVT.

The chain is built from TRBV30 and TRBJ1-4; 9 nucleotides match TRBD1. V trimming: 5 bases; J trimming: 8 bases; junction bases outside the gene matches: 6. CDR1 is GTSNPN and CDR2 is SVGIG in the germline V gene (reference sequence). The CDR3 extends over 13 amino acids. CDR3 loop: CAWEGQGQEKLFF. The CDR3 coding sequence is TGTGCCTGGGAAGGACAGGGGCAGGAAAAACTGTTTTTT.

The gene calls are TRBV29-1 and TRBJ1-2; the D gene is possibly TRBD1 (5 bases). V dropped 0 bases and J dropped 5 bases, with 16 bases sitting between them. The CDR3 totals 15 residues. The germline V gene encodes CDR1 SQVTM and CDR2 ANQGSEA. CDR3 in DNA: TGCAGCGTTGAAGATAGCGGGGGAGGGAGTTATGGCTACACCTTC. This translates into CSVEDSGGGSYGYTF.

The chain joins TRBV6-6 to TRBJ2-7, with TRBD2 as a possible D gene (6 bases). V lost 5 bases and J 3 bases, leaving 11 bases between the germline ends. The CDR3 has 13 amino acids. Looked up from germline, CDR1 is MNHNY and CDR2 is SVGAGI (reference sequence). In DNA, the CDR3 is TGTGCCAGCAGTCACGGACTACTCTACGAGCAGTACTTC. It codes for CASSHGLLYEQYF.

The rearrangement links TRBV2 to TRBJ1-4, with 7 bases identical to TRBD1. V was pared by 6 bases and J by 2 bases, with 9 bases of the junction left unmatched. The length of the CDR3 is 16 residues. The germline CDR1 and CDR2 sequences are SNHLY and FYNNEI. The chain's CDR3 is CASRRMFRGTNEKLFF. CDR3 sequence (DNA): TGTGCCAGCAGAAGAATGTTCAGGGGGACTAATGAAAAACTGTTTTTT. Filled out from reference TRBV2 and TRBJ1-4, the complete variable domain reads EPEVTQTPSHQVTQMGQEVILRCVPISNHLYFYWYRQILGQKVEFLVSFYNNEISEKSEIFDDQFSVERPDGSNFTLKIRSTKLEDSAMYFCASRRMFRGTNEKLFFGSGTQLSVL.

The chain uses TRBV18 and TRBJ2-7; TRBD1 matches at 7 bases. Germline CDR1 reads KGHSH; CDR2 reads LQKENI. The V and J ends lost 5 bases and 6 bases, in that order; junction bases with no gene match: 1. This CDR3 is 11 amino acids long. Here the CDR3 DNA reads TGTGCCAGCTCAACAGGGGTCGAGCAGTACTTC. It specifies CASSTGVEQYF.

V gene TRBV7-3 combines with J gene TRBJ2-7, with TRBD1 as a possible D gene (6 bases). Trimming took off 2 bases at V and 2 bases at J, with 13 bases between the two ends. Germline V CDR1 and CDR2: SGHTA, FQGTGA. This CDR3 region has 15 residues. CDR3 residues: CASSLGGGGPYEQYF. The CDR3 DNA is TGTGCCAGCAGCTTAGGGGGTGGGGGCCCCTACGAGCAGTACTTC.

CDR3 in DNA: TGTGCTTCGGGAGGCGGGGTCGTCCTAGGCACTGAAGCTTTCTTT. It specifies CASGGGVVLGTEAFF. V gene TRBV2 combines with J gene TRBJ1-1; D unresolved. This CDR3 contains 15 residues. The germline V gene encodes CDR1 SNHLY and CDR2 FYNNEI.